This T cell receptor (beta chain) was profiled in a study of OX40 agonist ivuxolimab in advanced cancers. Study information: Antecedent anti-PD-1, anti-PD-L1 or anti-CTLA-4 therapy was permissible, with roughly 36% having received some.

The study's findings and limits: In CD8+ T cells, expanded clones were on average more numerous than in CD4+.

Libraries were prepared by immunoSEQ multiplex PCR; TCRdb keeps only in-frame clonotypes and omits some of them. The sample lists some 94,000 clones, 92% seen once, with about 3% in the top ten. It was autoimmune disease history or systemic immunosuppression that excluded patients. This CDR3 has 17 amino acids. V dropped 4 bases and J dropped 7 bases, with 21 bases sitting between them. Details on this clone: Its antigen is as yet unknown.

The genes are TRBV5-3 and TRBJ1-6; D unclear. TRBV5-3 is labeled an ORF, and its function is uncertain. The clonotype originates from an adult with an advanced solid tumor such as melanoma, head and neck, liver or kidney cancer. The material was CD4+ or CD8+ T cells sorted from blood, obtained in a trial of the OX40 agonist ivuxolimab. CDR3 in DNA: TGTGCCAGAAGCATCCCAACTATTGCCGGGGAAAATTCACCCCTCCACTTT. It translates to CARSIPTIAGENSPLHF.